The sequence of this T cell receptor beta chain was determined in a study of OX40 agonist ivuxolimab in advanced cancers. Looking at the study overall: Participants could have had prior anti-PD-1, anti-PD-L1 or anti-CTLA-4 therapy, and less than 45% had some. Three individuals attained partial responses, comprising one hepatocellular carcinoma case and two cutaneous melanoma cases.

The CDR3 is 14 residues long. The germline V and J ends were trimmed by 7 bases and 6 bases, with 19 bases remaining between them. Germline V lookup: CDR1 MDHEN, CDR2 SYDVKM. Prior autoimmune disease or systemic immunosuppression barred patients. The sample holds many counts of this clone. Its antigen remains unknown. Clones were read by immunoSEQ multiplex PCR, and TCRdb kept only the in-frame ones, dropping some. The repertoire holds more than 12,000 clones, 80% seen once, with 30% to 40% in the top ten. Study findings and constraints: The average count of expanded clones was higher among CD8+ T cells than among CD4+.

The chain combines TRBV28 with TRBJ2-7, with a tentative D call TRBD2 (6 bases). The starting material was CD4+ or CD8+ T cells sorted from blood, obtained in a trial of the OX40 agonist ivuxolimab. The source of this sequence is an adult with an advanced solid tumor such as melanoma, head and neck, liver or kidney cancer. The CDR3 DNA reads as TGTGCCAGCACTCCGGGGTGGGAGGAGCGCGAGCAGTACTTC. This codes for CASTPGWEEREQYF.